The clone carrying this T cell receptor beta chain was seen many times. TCRdb fed the 5' RACE reads into MiXCR, producing one record per CDR3 protein. This sample carries 55,000 to 75,000 distinct CDR3 sequences, roughly 4.9% of them seen once, and the ten largest clones take around 5.3%. Per germline, CDR1 KGHDR and CDR2 SFDVKD. J lost 8 bases, V lost 2 bases, and 6 bases had no gene match. The CDR3 sequence is 17 residues long. The data belong to a study of neurological immune-mediated disorders. V usage is TRBV24-1 and J usage is TRBJ2-1; TRBD2 aligns across 15 bases. The TCR comes from a human donor with multiple sclerosis. The donor label of this sample is uncertain. The sample comprised PBMCs. The CDR3 bases are TGTGCCACCAGTGATTGGGGACTAGCGGGGGGCGGCCATGAGCAGTTCTTC. It translates to CATSDWGLAGGGHEQFF.